Listed here are 13 T cell receptor beta chains from one sample, sequenced in a study of a mutant IDH1 vaccine in newly diagnosed glioma. Time point in this sample: week 35, safety follow-up. Alongside topical imiquimod, each dose of vaccine comprised 300 ug of mutant IDH1 20-mer peptide. Measured with immunoSEQ multiplex PCR; TCRdb has only the in-frame clones, and not every one. This table has some 29,000 clones, around 79% appearing once. Their antigens remain unidentified. The sequences come from PBMCs, collected from a glioma patient whose treatment included an IDH1 peptide vaccine. The source is a woman aged 25 to 39 with glioma. Some clones in this sample may be carry-over from other donors' samples.

The chain joins TRBV6-5 to TRBJ2-7; D gene ambiguous. The V end lost 0 bases, the J end lost 1 base, and 4 bases lay between the germline ends. Germline assignment: CDR1 MNHEY and CDR2 SVGAGI. The CDR3 consists of 13 residues. The CDR3 is CASSYSRSYEQYF. The CDR3 DNA sequence: TGTGCCAGCAGTTACTCCCGGTCCTACGAGCAGTACTTC.

J is TRBJ1-1 and V is TRBV25-1; D gene ambiguous. The CDR3 is 14 residues long. Germline CDR1 and CDR2: MGHDK and SYGVNS. V was shortened by 1 base and J by 6 bases, with 12 bases between the two germline ends. CDR3 in amino acids: CASSEWGGKAEAFF. Written as DNA, the CDR3 is TGTGCCAGCAGTGAATGGGGAGGGAAGGCTGAAGCTTTCTTT.

The chain has TRBV25-1 and TRBJ2-1; 9 bases line up with TRBD2. J was trimmed by 0 bases and V by 2 bases; bases with no gene match: 5. Germline V gives CDR1 MGHDK, CDR2 SYGVNS. This CDR3 has 17 amino acids. Here the CDR3 DNA reads TGTGCCAGCAGTGAAGGACTAGCGTTTAGCTCCTACAATGAGCAGTTCTTC. It translates to CASSEGLAFSSYNEQFF.

The rearrangement joins TRBV29-1 to TRBJ2-3, with D perhaps given as TRBD1 or TRBD2 (5 bases each). Trimming removed 1 base from V and 4 bases from J, with 9 bases in between. Germline-derived CDR1 and CDR2 are SQVTM and ANQGSEA. The CDR3 covers 13 residues. CDR3 sequence reads: CSVEAWGSDTQYF. CDR3 sequence (DNA): TGCAGCGTTGAAGCGTGGGGGTCAGATACGCAGTATTTT.

The CDR3 coding sequence is TGTGCCAGCAGCTTAGACGCTCATACGCAGTATTTT. It specifies CASSLDAHTQYF. The genes are TRBV11-3 and TRBJ2-3; no definite D call. The germline V and J ends were trimmed by 0 bases and 7 bases, with 5 bases remaining between them. Germline loops: CDR1 SGHNT, CDR2 YENEEA. CDR3 length: 12 residues.

This clone is a singleton in its sample. This chain links TRBV4-2 with TRBJ2-7; 10 nucleotides line up with TRBD2. CDR1 and CDR2 (germline): LGHNA, YNFKEQ. The CDR3 is 16 amino acids. Losses at the gene ends were 1 base for V and 2 bases for J; bases not matched to a gene: 5. The CDR3 DNA is TGTGCCAGCAGCCAAGGGGGACTAGCGACAGCCTACGAGCAGTACTTC. It specifies CASSQGGLATAYEQYF.

The chain employs TRBV6-5 and TRBJ1-1; D not resolved. CDR1 MNHEY and CDR2 SVGAGI come from the germline V gene. The CDR3 is 13 amino acids. With 8 bases removed from V and 1 base from J, the gap between germline ends came to 11 bases. The CDR3 here is CASGRQSNTEAFF. CDR3 coding DNA: TGTGCCAGCGGCCGGCAATCGAACACTGAAGCTTTCTTT.

V gene TRBV28 combines with J gene TRBJ1-1; D remains unclear. The CDR3 loop spans 14 amino acids. Between the trimmed V and J ends, which lost 8 bases and 0 bases, there was a span of 13 bases. From germline, CDR1 is MDHEN and CDR2 SYDVKM. DNA for the CDR3: TGTGCCAGCGGAGGAACGGGGATGAACACTGAAGCTTTCTTT. This sequence encodes CASGGTGMNTEAFF. Looking up the rest from reference TRBV28 and TRBJ1-1 gives the full variable domain: DVKVTQSSRYLVKRTGEKVFLECVQDMDHENMFWYRQDPGLGLRLIYFSYDVKMKEKGDIPEGYSVSREKKERFSLILESASTNQTSMYLCASGGTGMNTEAFFGQGTRLTVV.

The rearrangement uses TRBV5-6 and TRBJ1-4; possible D gene TRBD1, 6 bases. Trimming stripped 4 bases from V and 3 bases from J, with 10 bases between. Germline V gene sequence: CDR1 SGHDT, CDR2 YYEEEE. The CDR3 sequence is 14 residues long. The CDR3 region is CASSPGGPNEKLFF. The CDR3, as DNA: TGTGCCAGCAGCCCGGGGGGGCCTAATGAAAAACTGTTTTTT. The full variable domain, rest sourced from reference TRBV5-6 and TRBJ1-4, is DAGVTQSPTHLIKTRGQQVTLRCSPKSGHDTVSWYQQALGQGPQFIFQYYEEEERQRGNFPDRFSGHQFPNYSSELNVNALLLGDSALYLCASSPGGPNEKLFFGSGTQLSVL.

The genes are TRBV6-6 and TRBJ2-7; no clear D gene. Trimming pared 5 bases from V and 3 bases from J, leaving 8 bases between. The length of the CDR3 is 12 residues. Germline V gene sequence: CDR1 MNHNY, CDR2 SVGAGI (reference sequence). The CDR3 region is CASSPTNYEQYF. In nucleotides, the CDR3 is TGTGCCAGCAGTCCGACCAACTACGAGCAGTACTTC.

In this sample, this clone is medium-sized. The chain employs TRBV5-4 and TRBJ2-7; 9 nucleotides match TRBD1. The V segment lost 4 bases and the J segment 1 base; nucleotides outside the gene matches: 3. The germline CDR1 and CDR2 sequences are SGHNT and YYREEE (reference sequence). The length of the CDR3 is 14 residues. The DNA for the CDR3 is TGTGCCAGCAGCATGGGGACAGGGTCCTACGAGCAGTACTTC. It is translated as CASSMGTGSYEQYF.

The chain recombines TRBV6-5 with TRBJ2-7; D uncertain. V shed 0 bases and J shed 0 bases, with 6 bases lying between them. Germline V gene data show CDR1 as MNHEY and CDR2 as SVGAGI. The CDR3 is made up of 14 amino acids. CDR3 in amino acids: CASSYSPSSYEQYF. As DNA, the CDR3 is TGTGCCAGCAGTTACTCTCCTAGCTCCTACGAGCAGTACTTC.

The chain has TRBV6-1 and TRBJ1-5; D remains ambiguous. Germline V lookup: CDR1 MNHNS, CDR2 SASEGT. The CDR3 loop spans 13 amino acids. Between the trimmed V and J ends, which lost 7 bases and 4 bases, there was a span of 11 bases. In DNA, the CDR3 is TGTGCCAGCAAGCGGTCAAGGAATCAGCCCCAGCATTTT. It is translated as CASKRSRNQPQHF.